The 26 T cell receptor beta chains below all came from one sample that was sequenced in a study of T cells in Graves' hyperthyroidism and ophthalmopathy. TCR beta CDR3 region amplification was performed from RNA transcripts. In the first-round RT-PCR of the TCR CDR3, the HTBI primer set was used. One entry per CDR3 protein, called by TCRdb with MiXCR from the multiplex PCR reads. The sample lists about 620,000 distinct CDR3 sequences, roughly 16% occurring once. Sequencing was done on a sample of blood. These receptors came from a woman aged 25 to 39 with Graves' hyperthyroidism.

Regarding this clonotype: With a much larger clone just one base away, this may be a read error. The rearrangement joins TRBV3-1 to TRBJ1-2; no clear D gene. This CDR3 is built from 14 residues. Germline values: CDR1 LGHDT, CDR2 YNNKEL (reference sequence). As DNA, the CDR3 is TGTGCCAGCAGCCAAGATTTGCGGGGAGGTGGCCACACCTTC. This codes for CASSQDLRGGGHTF.

The chain combines TRBV9 with TRBJ2-7; TRBD2 matches 7 bases. V trimming: 3 bases; J trimming: 5 bases; junction bases outside the gene matches: 8. The V gene's germline CDR1 is SGDLS and CDR2 YYNGEE. This CDR3 region has 14 residues. Here the CDR3 reads CASSGGGSDDEQYF. As DNA, the CDR3 is TGTGCCAGCAGCGGGGGGGGGTCCGACGACGAGCAGTACTTC. The variable domain in full, with the rest retrieved from reference TRBV9 and TRBJ2-7, is DSGVTQTPKHLITATGQRVTLRCSPRSGDLSVYWYQQSLDQGLQFLIQYYNGEERAKGNILERFSAQQFPDLHSELNLSSLELGDSALYFCASSGGGSDDEQYFGPGTRLTVT.

This clonotype occurred many times. The chain recombines TRBV20-1 with TRBJ2-7, with 8 bases lining up with TRBD2. The V and J ends lost 0 bases and 2 bases, in that order; junction bases with no gene match: 15. The germline CDR1 and CDR2 sequences are DFQATT and SNEGSKA (reference sequence). This CDR3 has 18 amino acids. The CDR3 DNA reads as TGCAGTGCTAGAGATCTTGGGGTAGCGGGATCACTAGCCTACGAGCAGTACTTC. Translating it yields CSARDLGVAGSLAYEQYF.

This clonotype was observed at least ten times. CDR3 region: CASSGRGSQAFF. DNA for the CDR3: TGTGCCAGCAGTGGACGGGGGAGTCAAGCTTTCTTT. The rearrangement joins TRBV2 to TRBJ1-1; tentatively, D is TRBD1 (5 bases). Deletions cut 4 bases from V and 9 bases from J, with 12 bases between. Germline V lookup: CDR1 SNHLY, CDR2 FYNNEI. The CDR3 covers 12 residues. Full variable domain (remainder filled in from reference TRBV2 and TRBJ1-1): EPEVTQTPSHQVTQMGQEVILRCVPISNHLYFYWYRQILGQKVEFLVSFYNNEISEKSEIFDDQFSVERPDGSNFTLKIRSTKLEDSAMYFCASSGRGSQAFFGQGTRLTVV.

This clonotype was counted only a few times. V is TRBV11-3 and J is TRBJ2-7; TRBD1 aligns across 7 bases. The CDR3 covers 14 residues. The germline gives CDR1 SGHNT, CDR2 YENEEA. V shed 6 bases, J shed 7 bases, and the junction held 12 bases outside the gene matches. The CDR3 sequence: CASSYNRGLEEQYF. The CDR3 DNA sequence: TGTGCCAGCAGTTACAACAGGGGCTTGGAAGAGCAGTACTTC.

The chain combines TRBV7-2 with TRBJ1-1; D perhaps matches TRBD1 (6 bases). V was pared by 1 base and J by 4 bases, with 10 bases between. Germline loops: CDR1 SGHTA, CDR2 FQGNSA. This CDR3 is 14 amino acids long. This CDR3 reads CASSLGGPTTEAFF. In DNA form, the CDR3 reads TGTGCCAGCAGCTTAGGGGGGCCTACCACTGAAGCTTTCTTT.

The J gene is TRBJ1-6, the V gene TRBV27; no clear D gene. Germline V gives CDR1 MNHEY, CDR2 SMNVEV (reference sequence). Trimming shortened V by 6 bases and J by 10 bases, and 16 bases separated the two germline ends. CDR3 length: 14 residues. The CDR3 DNA is TGTGCCAGCAGGAATAAAGGGATTTGGTCACCCCTCCACTTT. As protein: CASRNKGIWSPLHF.

This clonotype was seen at least ten times. The J gene is TRBJ2-5, the V gene TRBV6-6; no definite D call. Trimming cost V 2 bases and J 4 bases, with 11 bases left between them. The CDR3 runs 14 residues. Germline lookup yields CDR1 MNHNY and CDR2 SVGAGI (reference sequence). DNA of the CDR3: TGTGCCAGCAGTTACACCCCGACCCGAGAGACCCAGTACTTC. As protein: CASSYTPTRETQYF.

With respect to this clonotype: The junction differs from germline at one of its ends, possibly a read error. The V gene is TRBV11-2, the J gene TRBJ2-1; D not resolved. The CDR3 spans 16 residues. Germline-derived CDR1 and CDR2 are SGHAT and FQNNGV. The CDR3 DNA sequence: TGTGCCAGCAGCTTAGATATACCGAGCTCCTACAATGAGCAGTCCTTC. This sequence encodes CASSLDIPSSYNEQSF.

The gene calls are TRBV10-3 and TRBJ1-4, with 8 bases aligning to TRBD1. Germline lookup yields CDR1 ENHRY and CDR2 SYGVKD. Trimming took 8 bases from V and 4 from J; bases not matched to a gene: 3. This CDR3 has 13 amino acids. In DNA, the CDR3 is TGTGCCATCTCGACAGGGGTTAATGAAAAACTGTTTTTT. As protein: CAISTGVNEKLFF.

In this sample, this clonotype turned up a few times. The chain links TRBV19 to TRBJ2-1, with 12 nucleotides matching TRBD2. The CDR3 runs to 16 residues. Trimming removed 4 bases from V and 10 bases from J; junction bases left unmatched: 11. Germline V gene data show CDR1 as LNHDA and CDR2 as SQIVND (reference sequence). DNA for the CDR3: TGTGCCAGTAGTAAGGTTCTAGCGGGAGGGCAGGAGGAGCAGTTCTTC. Translating gives CASSKVLAGGQEEQFF.

This clonotype was detected many times. This rearrangement joins TRBV6-6 to TRBJ1-1, with 9 bases matching TRBD1. The CDR3 extends over 15 amino acids. Germline CDR1 reads MNHNY; CDR2 reads SVGAGI (reference sequence). After removal of 2 bases from V and 1 base from J, the junction contained 2 bases not matched to a gene. CDR3 bases: TGTGCCAGCAGTTACCCGGGACAGGGGAACACTGAAGCTTTCTTT. Protein: CASSYPGQGNTEAFF.

There are many counts of this clonotype. This chain connects TRBV3-1 to TRBJ1-5; tentative D call: TRBD1 (5 bases). Looked up from germline, CDR1 is LGHDT and CDR2 is YNNKEL (reference sequence). This CDR3 is 15 amino acids long. V shed 1 base and J shed 4 bases, with 11 bases lying between them. The CDR3 nucleotides are TGTGCCAGCAGCCAAGCTTTAGCAGGGAATCAGCCCCAGCATTTT. Its protein is CASSQALAGNQPQHF.

This chain joins TRBV3-1 and TRBJ2-7; possibly TRBD2 for D (5 bases). V gave up 0 bases and J gave up 9 bases, with 9 bases separating them. The CDR3 loop spans 12 amino acids. From germline, CDR1 is LGHDT and CDR2 YNNKEL (reference sequence). CDR3 in amino acids: CASSQERSGQYF. In nucleotides, the CDR3 is TGTGCCAGCAGCCAAGAGAGGAGCGGGCAGTACTTC.

This clonotype came up many times. The V call is TRBV6-2 or TRBV6-3, the J call TRBJ1-1; D perhaps matches TRBD1 (5 bases). Germline CDR1 and CDR2: MNHEY and SVGEGT. The V gene lost 8 bases and the J gene lost 0 bases, with 13 bases spanning the gap. CDR3 length equals 14 residues. In DNA, the CDR3 is TGTGCCAGCGGCCCTTTGGGGCTGAACACTGAAGCTTTCTTT. This codes for CASGPLGLNTEAFF.

At least ten counts were recorded for this clonotype. The chain joins TRBV12-3 or TRBV12-4 to TRBJ2-7, with D tentatively TRBD1 (5 bases). The length of the CDR3 is 14 residues. V gave up 4 bases and J gave up 2 bases, with 12 bases separating them. CDR3 in DNA: TGTGCCAGCAGTTCACTTGGACAAACCTACGAGCAGTACTTC. Amino acid sequence: CASSSLGQTYEQYF.

This sequence joins TRBV9 and TRBJ2-7; 7 nucleotides match TRBD2. Trimming at V came to 4 bases and at J to 4 bases, leaving 14 bases not matched to a gene. The germline V gene has CDR1 SGDLS and CDR2 YYNGEE. This CDR3 has 16 residues. The CDR3 nucleotides read TGTGCCAGCAGCCATTCAACTAGCGCAAATCCATACGAGCAGTACTTC. Encoded protein: CASSHSTSANPYEQYF.

This clonotype was found a few times. The chain joins TRBV19 to TRBJ2-1; D uncertain. Germline loops: CDR1 LNHDA, CDR2 SQIVND (reference sequence). This CDR3 spans 12 amino acids. The V end lost 1 base, the J end lost 8 bases, and 6 bases lay between the germline ends. The DNA of the CDR3 is TGTGCCAGTAGTATAGGACCTGATGAGCAGTTCTTC. Amino acids: CASSIGPDEQFF.

Regarding this clonotype: It may be a read error: a sequence one base away is much more abundant. The chain employs TRBV5-1 and TRBJ1-1, with D uncertain. The CDR3 covers 13 residues. Germline V gene lookup returns CDR1 SGHRS and CDR2 YFSETQ. DNA of the CDR3: TGCGCCGGCAGCTTGGAGGCCCGTGGGAAAGCTTTCTTT. It is translated as CAGSLEARGKAFF.

The table lists this clonotype with many counts. The chain is built from TRBV28 and TRBJ2-3, with 7 bases that match TRBD2. Germline CDR1 MDHEN, CDR2 SYDVKM. With 5 bases clipped from V and 4 bases from J, the junction kept 12 bases outside the gene matches. The length of the CDR3 is 16 residues. Here the CDR3 DNA reads TGTGCCAGCAGTGATCTTAAGGGCGGGAGATCAGATACGCAGTATTTT. Protein sequence: CASSDLKGGRSDTQYF.

This clonotype was detected only a few times. With a much larger clone just one base away, this may be a read error. The chain links TRBV27 to TRBJ2-1; D is undetermined. CDR1 and CDR2 from the germline V gene are MNHEY and SMNVEV (reference sequence). The CDR3 runs to 11 residues. The CDR3 nucleotides are TGTGCCGGCAGTTCAACGGATGAGCAGTTCTTC. It translates to CAGSSTDEQFF.

This clonotype showed up many times. This chain joins TRBV6-1 and TRBJ2-7; 10 bases line up with TRBD2. In germline, CDR1 is MNHNS, CDR2 SASEGT. The CDR3 is 14 residues long. The V and J ends lost 3 bases and 9 bases, in that order; junction bases with no gene match: 8. The CDR3 protein is CASSEGTSASGQYF. The CDR3 DNA reads as TGTGCCAGCAGTGAGGGGACTAGCGCGTCTGGGCAGTACTTC.

This clonotype was seen many times. The chain uses TRBV6-1 and TRBJ1-2; D gene unclear. The CDR3 runs to 15 residues. CDR1 and CDR2 (germline): MNHNS, SASEGT. V lost 6 bases to trimming and J lost 8 bases, with 22 bases between them. The CDR3 spells CASSSRLAGGSGYTF. CDR3 DNA: TGTGCCAGCAGCTCACGTCTCGCAGGAGGTTCCGGCTACACCTTC.

The table lists this clonotype with a count of one. The chain carries TRBV28 and TRBJ2-3; 7 bases fit TRBD2. The CDR3 extends over 15 amino acids. Germline lookup yields CDR1 MDHEN and CDR2 SYDVKM. With V trimmed by 6 bases and J by 2 bases, 8 bases remained unmatched. This CDR3 is CASSTRAGTTDTQYF. CDR3 nucleotide sequence: TGTGCCAGCAGCACGCGAGCGGGAACCACAGATACGCAGTATTTT.

Note on this clonotype: This sequence may be a read error, since a much larger clone differs from it by one base. The chain carries TRBV5-6 and TRBJ2-7; D not certain. Trimming stripped 4 bases from V and 3 bases from J, with 5 bases between. Germline-derived CDR1 and CDR2 are SGHDT and YYEEEE. The CDR3 has 11 amino acids. This CDR3 reads CASSGNYEQYF. DNA of the CDR3: TGTGCCAGCAGCGGGAACTACGAGCAGTACTTC.

This clonotype has ten or more counts. The gene calls are TRBV30 and TRBJ1-2; 7 nucleotides match TRBD1. The CDR3 covers 12 residues. Germline CDR1 GTSNPN, CDR2 SVGIG (reference sequence). V trimming: 7 bases; J trimming: 3 bases; junction bases outside the gene matches: 5. DNA for the CDR3: TGTGCCTTTTCGACAGGGTACTATGGCTACACCTTC. Translation: CAFSTGYYGYTF.